This T cell receptor (beta chain) stems from a study of identical twins. This clonotype showed up just a few times. In TCRdb, the 5' RACE reads were re-called with MiXCR into one record per CDR3 protein. The table shows approximately 600,000 distinct CDR3 sequences, with about 7.6% occurring only once. The germline V gene encodes CDR1 MNHEY and CDR2 SMNVEV (reference sequence). The CDR3 contains 18 residues. Trimming at V came to 3 bases and at J to 3 bases, leaving 12 bases not matched to a gene. The sample was also linked to a second study, of yellow fever vaccine responses in identical twins.

This clonotype was obtained from a woman aged 18-30 years in good health. The sequenced sample was PBMCs. The chain recombines TRBV27 with TRBJ2-5, with 11 nucleotides matching TRBD2. In DNA, the CDR3 is TGTGCCAGCAGTTTTATTAGCGGGGGGGCCGGAGTGAAAGAGACCCAGTACTTC. Translating it yields CASSFISGGAGVKETQYF.